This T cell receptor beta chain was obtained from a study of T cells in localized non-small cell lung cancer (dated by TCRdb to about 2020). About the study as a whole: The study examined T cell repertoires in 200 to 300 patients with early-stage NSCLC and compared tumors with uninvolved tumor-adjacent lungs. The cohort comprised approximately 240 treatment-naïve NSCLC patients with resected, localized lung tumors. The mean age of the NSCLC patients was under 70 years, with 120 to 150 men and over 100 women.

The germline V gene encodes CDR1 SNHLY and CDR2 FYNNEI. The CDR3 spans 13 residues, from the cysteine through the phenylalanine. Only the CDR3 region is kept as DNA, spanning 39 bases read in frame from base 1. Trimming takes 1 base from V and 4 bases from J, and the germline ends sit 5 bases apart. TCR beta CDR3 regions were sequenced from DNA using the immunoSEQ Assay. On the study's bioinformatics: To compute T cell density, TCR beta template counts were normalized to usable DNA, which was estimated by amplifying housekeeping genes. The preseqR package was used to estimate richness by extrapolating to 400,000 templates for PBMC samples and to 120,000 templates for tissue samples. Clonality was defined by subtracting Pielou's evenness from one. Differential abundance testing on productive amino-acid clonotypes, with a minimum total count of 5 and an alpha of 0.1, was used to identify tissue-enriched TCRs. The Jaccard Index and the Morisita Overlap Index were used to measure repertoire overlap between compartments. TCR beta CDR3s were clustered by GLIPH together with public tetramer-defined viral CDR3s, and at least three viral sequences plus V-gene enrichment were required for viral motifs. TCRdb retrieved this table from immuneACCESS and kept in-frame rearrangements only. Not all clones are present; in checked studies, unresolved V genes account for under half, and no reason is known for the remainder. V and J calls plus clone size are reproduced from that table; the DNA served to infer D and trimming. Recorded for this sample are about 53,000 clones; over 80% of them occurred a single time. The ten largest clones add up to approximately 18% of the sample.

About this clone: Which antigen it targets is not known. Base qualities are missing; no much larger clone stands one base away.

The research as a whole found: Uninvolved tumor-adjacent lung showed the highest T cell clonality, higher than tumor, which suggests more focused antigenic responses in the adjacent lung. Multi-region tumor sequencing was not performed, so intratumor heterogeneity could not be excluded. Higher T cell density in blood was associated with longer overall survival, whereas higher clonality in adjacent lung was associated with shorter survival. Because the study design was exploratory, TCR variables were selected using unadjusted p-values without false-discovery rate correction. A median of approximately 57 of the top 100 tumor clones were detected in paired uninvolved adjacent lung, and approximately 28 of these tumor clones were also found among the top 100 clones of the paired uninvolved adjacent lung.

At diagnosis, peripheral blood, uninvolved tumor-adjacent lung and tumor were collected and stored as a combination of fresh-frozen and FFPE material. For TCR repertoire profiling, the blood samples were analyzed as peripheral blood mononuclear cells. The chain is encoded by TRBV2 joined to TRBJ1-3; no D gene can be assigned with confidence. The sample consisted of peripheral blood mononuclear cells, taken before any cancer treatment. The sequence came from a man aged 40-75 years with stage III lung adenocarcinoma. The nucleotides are TGTGCCAGCAGTGAAGTTCGGGGAAACACCATATATTTT. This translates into CASSEVRGNTIYF.